This is a list of T cell receptor beta chains from one sample in a study of beta chain features in type 1 diabetes. Clones were sequenced by immunoSEQ multiplex PCR, and TCRdb holds only the in-frame ones, with some missing. The sample records about 450,000 clones, roughly 11% being singletons. Sequencing was carried out using naive CD4+ T cells from blood. Receptors originate from a woman aged 18-35 years in good health. The CDR3 runs from the conserved cysteine through the conserved F or W. A D gene is named only where the DNA matches it firmly. For some rows the clone size is stated as once, few or many, or as a class when expanded; others skip it.

d_call,clone_size,j_call,v_call,cdr3_nt,cdr3_aa
.,.,TRBJ1-1,TRBV30,TGTGCCTGGAGTGTACGACAGTCGGCTTTCTTT,CAWSVRQSAFF
.,few,TRBJ1-2,TRBV7-2,TGTGCCAGCAGCTTATTGGCAGAACCCTTCGGCTACACCTTC,CASSLLAEPFGYTF
.,few,TRBJ2-3,TRBV6-5,TGTGCCAGCAATGGTCGCGAACCTCAGGCTACGCAGTATTTT,CASNGREPQATQYF
.,.,TRBJ1-2,TRBV29-1,TGCAGCGTCGTGGGAGACACTAACTTCTATGGCTACACCTTC,CSVVGDTNFYGYTF
.,.,TRBJ2-5,TRBV7-8,TGTGCCAGCAGCTTAGGGGCATCTAGAGAGACCCAGTACTTC,CASSLGASRETQYF
TRBD1,few,TRBJ2-5,TRBV27,TGTGCCAGCAGGGACAGGGGGCGCCGCGGCTTGACCGCGATCCAAGAGACCCAGTACTTC,CASRDRGRRGLTAIQETQYF
.,.,TRBJ1-5,TRBV9,TGTGCCAGCAGCGTAGCTCCTAGCAATCAGCCCCAGCATTTT,CASSVAPSNQPQHF
.,.,TRBJ2-7,TRBV30,TGTGCCTGGAACTGGGGAGAATACGAGCAGTACTTC,CAWNWGEYEQYF
TRBD1,.,TRBJ1-2,TRBV7-2,TGTGCCAGCAGCCAAGGGGGCAACTATGGCTACACCTTC,CASSQGGNYGYTF
TRBD2,few,TRBJ2-3,TRBV10-3,TGTGCCATCAGTCTTCTAGCGGGAGGCCAAGATACGCAGTATTTT,CAISLLAGGQDTQYF
.,few,TRBJ2-6,TRBV9,TGTGCCAGCAGCGTAGATGGGACGGGGGCCAACGTCCTGACTTTC,CASSVDGTGANVLTF
.,few,TRBJ2-2,TRBV6-6,TGTGCCAGCATCCCAGGGACTGTGAACACCGGGGAGCTGTTTTTT,CASIPGTVNTGELFF
.,.,TRBJ1-1,TRBV29-1,TGCAGCGCTGCGACAGGCCCGAACACTGAAGCTTTCTTT,CSAATGPNTEAFF
.,few,TRBJ2-1,TRBV28,TGTGCCAGCAGCGTGACAGGAGCGGTCGGCTACAATGAGCAGTTCTTC,CASSVTGAVGYNEQFF
.,.,TRBJ2-7,TRBV13,TGTGCCAGCAGCAGAAAGGCGGGGGCCGAGCAGTACTTC,CASSRKAGAEQYF
TRBD2,few,TRBJ2-2,TRBV5-4,TGTGCCAGCGGTCTGGGGACTAACCCGACCGGGGAGCTGTTTTTT,CASGLGTNPTGELFF
.,.,TRBJ1-1,TRBV4-2,TGTGCCAGCAGCCCGGTCGGGAACACGAACACTGAAGCTTTCTTT,CASSPVGNTNTEAFF
.,few,TRBJ2-1,TRBV5-1,TGCGCCAGCAGCTTCCTCAAAACGAAAAGCTCCTACAATGAGCAGTTCTTC,CASSFLKTKSSYNEQFF
.,.,TRBJ1-1,TRBV4-1,TGCGCCAGCAGCCCTTACGGGGGGCAGAGGCTCACTGAAGCTTTCTTT,CASSPYGGQRLTEAFF
.,.,TRBJ1-2,TRBV4-1,TGCGCCAGCAGCCAGCCGGGCCGTCGGCTTGACTATGGCTACACCTTC,CASSQPGRRLDYGYTF
.,few,TRBJ2-3,TRBV15,TGTGCCACCAGCAAAAGCGTCACAGATACGCAGTATTTT,CATSKSVTDTQYF
TRBD1,few,TRBJ1-6,TRBV11-1,TGTGCCAGCAGCCTCCGACAGGGTAATTCACCCCTCCACTTT,CASSLRQGNSPLHF
.,.,TRBJ1-5,TRBV18,TGTGCCAGCTCATCGCAGGGACGTAGCAATCAGCCCCAGCATTTT,CASSSQGRSNQPQHF
.,few,TRBJ2-3,TRBV27,TGTGCCAGCAGTCCCCCCGGGCCAGATACGCAGTATTTT,CASSPPGPDTQYF
TRBD1,.,TRBJ1-2,TRBV4-3,TGCGCCAGCAGCCAAGGGACAGGCGGCAACTATGGCTACACCTTC,CASSQGTGGNYGYTF
.,.,TRBJ1-2,TRBV29-1,TGCAGCGGGGGCGGTTCAAATGGCTACACCTTC,CSGGGSNGYTF
TRBD1,.,TRBJ2-2,TRBV18,TGTGCCAGCTCACCTTCGGACAGGGGTGAGACCGGGGAGCTGTTTTTT,CASSPSDRGETGELFF
TRBD1,.,TRBJ2-4,TRBV5-4,TGTGCCAGCAGCCAAGACAGGGGGCTGACGGCCGCCATTCAGTACTTC,CASSQDRGLTAAIQYF
.,few,TRBJ2-1,TRBV15,TGTGCCACCAGCAGAGTGGCCAGTACGTCAGGGAGGATTAATGAGCAGTTCTTC,CATSRVASTSGRINEQFF
TRBD1,few,TRBJ2-1,TRBV4-2,TGTGCCAGCAGCGCACCAGCGCGGGACAGGAACAATGAGCAGTTCTTC,CASSAPARDRNNEQFF
TRBD2,few,TRBJ2-1,TRBV20-1,TGCAGTGCTATGTTAGCGGGGGAGCAGTTCTTC,CSAMLAGEQFF
.,.,TRBJ2-2,TRBV7-2,TGTGCCAGCAGATACACCGGGGAGCTGTTTTTT,CASRYTGELFF
.,few,TRBJ2-1,TRBV7-8,TGTGCCAGCAGCTTAGCTTTTTCCCCAGGGCAGTTCTTC,CASSLAFSPGQFF
TRBD1,few,TRBJ2-5,TRBV6-6,TGTGCCAGCAGTCGACAGGGGGCTTACGAGACCCAGTACTTC,CASSRQGAYETQYF
TRBD1,.,TRBJ2-3,TRBV27,TGTGCCAGCAGGACAAACAGGGGAAGGGCAGATACGCAGTATTTT,CASRTNRGRADTQYF
TRBD1,few,TRBJ2-2,TRBV25-1,TGTGCCAGCAGTGACCATACAAGGACAGGGGCGAGGGAGCTGTTTTTT,CASSDHTRTGARELFF
TRBD1,.,TRBJ2-3,TRBV14,TGTGCCAGCAGCCCTTACAGGGGCCCGGGTGGCACAGATACGCAGTATTTT,CASSPYRGPGGTDTQYF
TRBD2,few,TRBJ2-2,TRBV9,TGTGCCAGCAGCGTTGGACTAGGTACCGGGGAGCTGTTTTTT,CASSVGLGTGELFF
.,.,TRBJ2-2,TRBV9,TGTGCCAGCAGCGTTTACCGAACCGGGGAGCTGTTTTTT,CASSVYRTGELFF
.,few,TRBJ2-7,TRBV29-1,TGCAGTGTCGTACATTCCTACGAGCAGTACTTC,CSVVHSYEQYF
.,.,TRBJ1-2,TRBV6-6,TGTGCCAGCAGTCTGGAGGGAGTCTACTATGGCTACACCTTC,CASSLEGVYYGYTF
.,.,TRBJ2-5,TRBV5-1,TGCGCCAGCAGCTTATGGTCAACGGCGGAGACCCAGTACTTC,CASSLWSTAETQYF
TRBD1,few,TRBJ2-5,TRBV5-1,TGCGCCAGCAGCTTGGGAGTACCAGGGGGTCAAGAGACCCAGTACTTC,CASSLGVPGGQETQYF
TRBD1,few,TRBJ2-5,TRBV27,TGTGCCAGCCCCCAGCGGGGGACAGGGGAAGAGACCCAGTACTTC,CASPQRGTGEETQYF
.,few,TRBJ2-5,TRBV4-1,TGCGCCAGCAGCCAAGGGACAGTCGAAGAGACCCAGTACTTC,CASSQGTVEETQYF
.,.,TRBJ2-5,TRBV5-1,TGCGCCAGCAGCGAGGACCCATCAGAGACCCAGTACTTC,CASSEDPSETQYF
TRBD1,.,TRBJ1-3,TRBV30,TGTGCCTGGCAGGGACAGGGTGGAAACACCATATATTTT,CAWQGQGGNTIYF
.,few,TRBJ2-4,TRBV4-3,TGCGCCAGCAGCCAGAGGGTGGGGGCCAAAAACATTCAGTACTTC,CASSQRVGAKNIQYF
.,few,TRBJ2-5,TRBV5-1,TGCGCCAGCAGCTTGGTTCGCGGAGAGACCCAGTACTTC,CASSLVRGETQYF
TRBD2,.,TRBJ2-7,TRBV14,TGTGCCAGCAGCCCGAGGCCTGGGACTAGCGGGAGGCGGCGTTGGGTAGAGCAGTACTTC,CASSPRPGTSGRRRWVEQYF
TRBD2,.,TRBJ2-1,TRBV9,TGTGCCAGCAGCGTACTAGCGGCGAGCAATGAGCAGTTCTTC,CASSVLAASNEQFF
.,.,TRBJ2-3,TRBV6-8,TGTGCCAGCAGCCTTACCTCTCTCTCGGTGGGCACAGATACGCAGTATTTT,CASSLTSLSVGTDTQYF
TRBD2,.,TRBJ2-1,TRBV7-6,TGTGCCAGCAGCTTAGGGTTCGGGACTAGTGTCGTCAATGAGCAGTTCTTC,CASSLGFGTSVVNEQFF